The T cell receptor (beta chain) under discussion was sequenced for a study of cytomegalovirus exposure and HLA in healthy donors. The study's findings and limits: The likely origin of a cluster of highly shared sequence variants was a sequencing artifact.

Both 60 Vbeta primers and 13 Jbeta primers went into the PCR. This table comes from immunoSEQ multiplex PCR, and its TCRdb copy is limited to in-frame clones, with some not included. Of more than 95,000 clones in the sample, roughly 80% were seen once. Points on this clone: Its antigen is not identified.

The germline CDR1 and CDR2 sequences are SGHDT and YYEEEE. V was trimmed by 0 bases and J by 3 bases, leaving 7 bases between them. CDR3 length: 13 amino acids. This receptor was taken from a man between 18 and 29 years old in good health and CMV-seropositive. The chain links TRBV5-6 to TRBJ2-7; no reliable D call. Sequenced: PBMCs. The CDR3 sequence is CASSLVQIYEQYF. Written as DNA, the CDR3 is TGTGCCAGCAGCTTGGTACAGATCTACGAGCAGTACTTC.